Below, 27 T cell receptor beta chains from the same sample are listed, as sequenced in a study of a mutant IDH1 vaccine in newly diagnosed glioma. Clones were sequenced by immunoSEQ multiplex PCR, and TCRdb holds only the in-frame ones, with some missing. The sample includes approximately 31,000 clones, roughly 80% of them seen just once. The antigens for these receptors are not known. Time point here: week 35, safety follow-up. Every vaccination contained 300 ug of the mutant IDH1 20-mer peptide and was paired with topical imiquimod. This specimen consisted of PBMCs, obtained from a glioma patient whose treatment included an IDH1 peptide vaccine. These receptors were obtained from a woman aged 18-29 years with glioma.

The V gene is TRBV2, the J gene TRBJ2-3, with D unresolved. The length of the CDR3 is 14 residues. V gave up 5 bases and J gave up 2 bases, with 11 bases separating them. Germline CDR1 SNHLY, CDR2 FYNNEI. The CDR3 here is CASSSDRNTDTQYF. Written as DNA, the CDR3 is TGTGCCAGCAGTTCAGACCGCAACACAGATACGCAGTATTTT.

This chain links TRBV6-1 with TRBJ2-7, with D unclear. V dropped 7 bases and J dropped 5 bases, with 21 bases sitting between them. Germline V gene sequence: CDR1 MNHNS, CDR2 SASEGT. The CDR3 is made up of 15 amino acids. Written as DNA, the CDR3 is TGTGCCAGCATGAGCCATACAATTTCCCCTAACGAGCAGTACTTC. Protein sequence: CASMSHTISPNEQYF.

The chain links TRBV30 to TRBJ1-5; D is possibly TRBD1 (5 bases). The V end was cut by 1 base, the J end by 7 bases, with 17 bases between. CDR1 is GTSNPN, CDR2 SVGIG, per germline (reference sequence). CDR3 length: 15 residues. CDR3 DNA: TGTGCCTGGAGTGGGCAGGGCGGTTTGGAGCAGCCCCAGCATTTT. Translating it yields CAWSGQGGLEQPQHF.

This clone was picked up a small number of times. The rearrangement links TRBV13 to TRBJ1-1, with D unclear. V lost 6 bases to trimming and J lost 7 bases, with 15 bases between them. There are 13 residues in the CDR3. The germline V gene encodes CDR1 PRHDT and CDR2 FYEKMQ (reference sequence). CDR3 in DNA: TGTGCCAGCAGTCTAAAAGAGGGAAGTGAAGCTTTCTTT. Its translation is CASSLKEGSEAFF.

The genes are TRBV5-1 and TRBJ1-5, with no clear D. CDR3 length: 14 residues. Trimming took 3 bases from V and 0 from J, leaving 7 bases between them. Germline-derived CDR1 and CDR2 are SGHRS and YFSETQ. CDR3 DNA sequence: TGCGCCAGCAGCTCTGGGGATAGCAATCAGCCCCAGCATTTT. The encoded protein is CASSSGDSNQPQHF.

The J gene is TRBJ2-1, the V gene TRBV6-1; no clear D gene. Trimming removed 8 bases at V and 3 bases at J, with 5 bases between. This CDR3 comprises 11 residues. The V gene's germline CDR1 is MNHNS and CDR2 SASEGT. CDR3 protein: CASGGYNEQFF. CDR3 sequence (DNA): TGTGCCAGCGGCGGCTACAATGAGCAGTTCTTC.

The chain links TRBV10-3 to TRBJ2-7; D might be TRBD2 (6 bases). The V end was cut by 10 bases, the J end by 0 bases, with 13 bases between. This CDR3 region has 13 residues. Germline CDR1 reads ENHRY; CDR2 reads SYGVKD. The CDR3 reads CATTAGDSYEQYF. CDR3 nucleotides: TGTGCCACGACAGCGGGTGACTCCTACGAGCAGTACTTC.

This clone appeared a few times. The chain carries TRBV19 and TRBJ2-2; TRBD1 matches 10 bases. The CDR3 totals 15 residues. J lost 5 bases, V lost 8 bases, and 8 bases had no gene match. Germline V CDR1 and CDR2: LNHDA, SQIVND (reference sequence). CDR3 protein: CASFPGTGVTGELFF. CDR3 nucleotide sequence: TGTGCCAGTTTCCCAGGGACAGGGGTTACCGGGGAGCTGTTTTTT.

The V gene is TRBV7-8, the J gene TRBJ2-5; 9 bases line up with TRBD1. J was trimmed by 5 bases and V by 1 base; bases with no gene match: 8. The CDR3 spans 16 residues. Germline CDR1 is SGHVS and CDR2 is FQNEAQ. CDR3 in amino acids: CASSLGVTGGWETQYF. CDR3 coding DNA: TGTGCCAGCAGCTTAGGTGTCACAGGGGGCTGGGAGACCCAGTACTTC.

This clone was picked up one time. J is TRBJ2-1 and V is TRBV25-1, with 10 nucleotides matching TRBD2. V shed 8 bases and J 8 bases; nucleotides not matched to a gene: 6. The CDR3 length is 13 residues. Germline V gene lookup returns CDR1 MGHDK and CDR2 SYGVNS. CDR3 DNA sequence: TGTGCCAGCTACCCTCTAGCGGGAGATGAGCAGTTCTTC. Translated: CASYPLAGDEQFF.

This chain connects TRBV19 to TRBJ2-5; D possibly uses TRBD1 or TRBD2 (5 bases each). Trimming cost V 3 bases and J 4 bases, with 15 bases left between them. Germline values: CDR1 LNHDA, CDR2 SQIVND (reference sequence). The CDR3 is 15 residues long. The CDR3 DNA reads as TGTGCCAGTAGTATTATGGCGAGGGGCTTAGAGACCCAGTACTTC. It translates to CASSIMARGLETQYF.

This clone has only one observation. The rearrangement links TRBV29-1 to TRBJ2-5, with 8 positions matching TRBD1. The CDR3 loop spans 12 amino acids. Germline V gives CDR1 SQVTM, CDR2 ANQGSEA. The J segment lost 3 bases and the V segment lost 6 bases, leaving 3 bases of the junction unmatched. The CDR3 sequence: CSVQTGEETQYF. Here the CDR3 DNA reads TGCAGCGTCCAGACAGGGGAAGAGACCCAGTACTTC.

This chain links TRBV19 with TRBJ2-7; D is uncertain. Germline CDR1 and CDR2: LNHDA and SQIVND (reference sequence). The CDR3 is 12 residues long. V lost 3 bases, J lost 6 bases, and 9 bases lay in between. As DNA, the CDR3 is TGTGCCAGTAGTATCCTCGGCTCCGAGCAGTACTTC. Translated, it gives CASSILGSEQYF. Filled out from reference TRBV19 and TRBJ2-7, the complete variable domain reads DGGITQSPKYLFRKEGQNVTLSCEQNLNHDAMYWYRQDPGQGLRLIYYSQIVNDFQKGDIAEGYSVSREKKESFPLTVTSAQKNPTAFYLCASSILGSEQYFGPGTRLTVT.

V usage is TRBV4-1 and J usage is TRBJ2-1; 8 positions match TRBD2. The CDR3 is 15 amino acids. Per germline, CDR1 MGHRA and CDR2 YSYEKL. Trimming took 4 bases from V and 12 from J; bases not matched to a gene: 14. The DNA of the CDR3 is TGCGCCAGCAGCCCCCCCGGGGGGGGCGGGATGAGGCAGTTCTTC. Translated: CASSPPGGGGMRQFF.

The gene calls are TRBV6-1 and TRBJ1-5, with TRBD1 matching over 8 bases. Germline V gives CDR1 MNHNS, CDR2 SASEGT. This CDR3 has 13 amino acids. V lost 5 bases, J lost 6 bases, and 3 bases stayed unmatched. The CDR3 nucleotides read TGTGCCAGCAGTCGACAGGGGAGTCAGCCCCAGCATTTT. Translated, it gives CASSRQGSQPQHF.

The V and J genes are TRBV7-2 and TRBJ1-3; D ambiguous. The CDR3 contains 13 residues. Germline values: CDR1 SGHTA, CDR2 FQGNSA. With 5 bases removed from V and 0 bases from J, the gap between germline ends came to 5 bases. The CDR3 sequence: CASSRDSGNTIYF. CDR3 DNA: TGTGCCAGCAGCCGGGACTCTGGAAACACCATATATTTT.

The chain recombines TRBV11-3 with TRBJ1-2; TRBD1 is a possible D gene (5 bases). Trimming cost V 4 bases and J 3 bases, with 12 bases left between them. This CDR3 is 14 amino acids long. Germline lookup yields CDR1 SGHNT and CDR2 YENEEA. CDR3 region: CASSSSTDYYGYTF. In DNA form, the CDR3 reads TGTGCCAGCAGCTCTTCGACAGATTACTATGGCTACACCTTC.

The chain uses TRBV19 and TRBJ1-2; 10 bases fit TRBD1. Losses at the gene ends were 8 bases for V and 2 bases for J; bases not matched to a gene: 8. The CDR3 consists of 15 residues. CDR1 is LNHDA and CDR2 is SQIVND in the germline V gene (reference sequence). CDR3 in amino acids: CASSGQGSWNYGYTF. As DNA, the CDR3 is TGTGCCAGTTCGGGACAGGGGAGTTGGAACTATGGCTACACCTTC.

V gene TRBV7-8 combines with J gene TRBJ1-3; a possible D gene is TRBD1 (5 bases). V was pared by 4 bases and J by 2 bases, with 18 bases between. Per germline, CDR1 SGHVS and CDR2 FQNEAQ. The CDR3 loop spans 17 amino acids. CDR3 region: CASSSQPDITTGNTIYF. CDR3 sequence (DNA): TGTGCCAGCAGCTCCCAACCGGACATAACGACTGGAAACACCATATATTTT.

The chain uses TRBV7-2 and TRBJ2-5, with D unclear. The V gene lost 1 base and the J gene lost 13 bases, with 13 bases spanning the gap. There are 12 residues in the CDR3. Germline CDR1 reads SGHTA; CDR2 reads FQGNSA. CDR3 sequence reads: CASSLEVPTRYF. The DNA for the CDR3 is TGTGCCAGCAGCTTAGAGGTACCGACTCGGTACTTC.

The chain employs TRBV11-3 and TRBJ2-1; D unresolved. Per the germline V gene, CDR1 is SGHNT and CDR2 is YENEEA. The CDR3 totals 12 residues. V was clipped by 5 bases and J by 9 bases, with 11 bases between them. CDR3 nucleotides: TGTGCCAGCAGCCCCCCCCGCGGTGAGCAGTTCTTC. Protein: CASSPPRGEQFF.

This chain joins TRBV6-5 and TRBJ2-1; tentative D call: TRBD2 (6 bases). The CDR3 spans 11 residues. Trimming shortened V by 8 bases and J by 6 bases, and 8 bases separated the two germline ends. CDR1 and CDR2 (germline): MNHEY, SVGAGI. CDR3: CASARGNEQFF. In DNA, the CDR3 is TGTGCCAGCGCGCGGGGCAATGAGCAGTTCTTC.

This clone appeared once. The CDR3 spells CASSTGTMIENSPLHF. In DNA, the CDR3 is TGTGCCAGTAGTACCGGGACTATGATAGAGAATTCACCCCTCCACTTT. This chain connects TRBV19 to TRBJ1-6; tentative D call: TRBD1 (5 bases). The V end lost 4 bases, the J end lost 7 bases, and 17 bases lay between the germline ends. CDR1 and CDR2 from the germline V gene are LNHDA and SQIVND (reference sequence). The CDR3 extends over 16 amino acids.

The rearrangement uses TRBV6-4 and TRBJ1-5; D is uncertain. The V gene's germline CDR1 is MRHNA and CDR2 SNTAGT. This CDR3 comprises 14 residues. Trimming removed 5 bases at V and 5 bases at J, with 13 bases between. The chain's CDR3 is CASSYYDTDQPQHF. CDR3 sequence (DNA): TGTGCCAGCAGTTACTACGACACAGATCAGCCCCAGCATTTT.

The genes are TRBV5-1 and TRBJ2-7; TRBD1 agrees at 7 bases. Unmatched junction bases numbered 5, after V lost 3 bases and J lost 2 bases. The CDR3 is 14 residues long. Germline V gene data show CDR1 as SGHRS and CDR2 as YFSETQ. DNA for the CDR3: TGCGCCAGCAGCTCAAGACAGGGAACCTACGAGCAGTACTTC. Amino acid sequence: CASSSRQGTYEQYF.

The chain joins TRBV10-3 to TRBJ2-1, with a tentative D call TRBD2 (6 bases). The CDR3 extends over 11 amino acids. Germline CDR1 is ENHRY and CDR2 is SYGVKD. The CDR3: CATGGVSEQFF. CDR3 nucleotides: TGTGCAACGGGCGGGGTAAGTGAGCAGTTCTTC.

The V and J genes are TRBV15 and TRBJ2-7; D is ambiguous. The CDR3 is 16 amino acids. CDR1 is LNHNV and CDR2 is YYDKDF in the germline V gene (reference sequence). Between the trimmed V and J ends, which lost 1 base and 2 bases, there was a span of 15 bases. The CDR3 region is CATSRVQTLHTYEQYF. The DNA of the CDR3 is TGTGCCACCAGCAGAGTGCAGACCCTACACACCTACGAGCAGTACTTC.